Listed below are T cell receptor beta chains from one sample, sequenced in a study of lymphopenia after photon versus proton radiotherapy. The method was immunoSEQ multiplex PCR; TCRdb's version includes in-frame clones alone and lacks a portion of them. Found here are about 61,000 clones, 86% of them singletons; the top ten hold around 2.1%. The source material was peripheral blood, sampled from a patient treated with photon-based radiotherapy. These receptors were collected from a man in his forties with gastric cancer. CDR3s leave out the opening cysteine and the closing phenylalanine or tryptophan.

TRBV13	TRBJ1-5	ASSSPQGPQH
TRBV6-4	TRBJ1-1	ARGTGLMNTEAF
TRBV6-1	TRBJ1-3	ASTDRVGGNTIY
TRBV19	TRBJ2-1	ASSMGGGTGREQF
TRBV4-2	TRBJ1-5	ASSQARTPNQPQH
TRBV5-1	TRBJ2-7	ASSEQGVNSYEQY
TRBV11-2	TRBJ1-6	ASSLEVGRSPLH
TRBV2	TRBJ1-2	ASGTGNYGYT
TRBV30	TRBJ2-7	AWSRGYEQY
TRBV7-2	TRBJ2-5	ASSRQVQETQY
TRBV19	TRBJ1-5	ASSNGAKQPQH
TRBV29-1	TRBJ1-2	SADGGSGYGYT
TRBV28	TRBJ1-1	ASSFSMNTEAF
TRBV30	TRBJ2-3	AWRRGGGVDTQY
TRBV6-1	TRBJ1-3	ASSEQILGNTIY
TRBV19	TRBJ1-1	ASSIEAVGTGGTEAF
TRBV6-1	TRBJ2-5	ASSENSLAWETQY
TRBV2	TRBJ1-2	ASSESTVYGYT
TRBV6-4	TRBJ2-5	ASSEGEGTAQY
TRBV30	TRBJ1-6	AWSLRDRWGSPLH
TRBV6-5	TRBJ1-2	ASSYSRQSNYGYT
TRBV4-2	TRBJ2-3	ASSQRAGPVTSQDTQY
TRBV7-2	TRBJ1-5	ASRKAVGQPQH
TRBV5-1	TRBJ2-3	ASVAGVGTDTQY
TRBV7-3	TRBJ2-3	ASSLIPGQGADTQY
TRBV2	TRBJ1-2	ASSRGTGNGYT
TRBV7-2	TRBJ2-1	ASSARGNSYNEQF
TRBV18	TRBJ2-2	ASSPSSPGNTGELF
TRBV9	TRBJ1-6	ASSEGGTGYNSPLH
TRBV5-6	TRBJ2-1	ASSLAIASQHNEQF
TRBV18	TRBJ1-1	ASSPSGTGSVNTEAF
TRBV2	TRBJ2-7	ASKTGYEQY
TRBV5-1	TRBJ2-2	ASSIRDPTGGELF
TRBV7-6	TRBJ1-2	ASSSRGQGQRVT
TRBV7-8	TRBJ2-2	ASSSYPRGNSGELF
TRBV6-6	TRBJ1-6	ASSYDRGSPLH
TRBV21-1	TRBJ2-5	ASSKRPGQGGLGETQY
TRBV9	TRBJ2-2	ASSSPSGGAYTGELF
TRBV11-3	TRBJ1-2	ASSLDQRGGYYGYT
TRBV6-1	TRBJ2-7	ASLTDYEQY
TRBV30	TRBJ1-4	AWSVGINSANEKLF